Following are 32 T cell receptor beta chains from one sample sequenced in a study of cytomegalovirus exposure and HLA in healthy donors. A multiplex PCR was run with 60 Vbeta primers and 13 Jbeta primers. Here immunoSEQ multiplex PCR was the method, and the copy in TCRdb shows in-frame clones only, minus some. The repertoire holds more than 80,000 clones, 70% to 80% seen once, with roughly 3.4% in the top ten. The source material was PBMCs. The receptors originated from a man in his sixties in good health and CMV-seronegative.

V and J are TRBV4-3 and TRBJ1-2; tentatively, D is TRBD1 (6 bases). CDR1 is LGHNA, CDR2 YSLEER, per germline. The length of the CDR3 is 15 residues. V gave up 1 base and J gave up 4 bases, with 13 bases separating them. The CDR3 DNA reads TGCGCCAGCAGCCAAGCTTCAACAGGGTCCTATGGCTACACCTTC. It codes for CASSQASTGSYGYTF.

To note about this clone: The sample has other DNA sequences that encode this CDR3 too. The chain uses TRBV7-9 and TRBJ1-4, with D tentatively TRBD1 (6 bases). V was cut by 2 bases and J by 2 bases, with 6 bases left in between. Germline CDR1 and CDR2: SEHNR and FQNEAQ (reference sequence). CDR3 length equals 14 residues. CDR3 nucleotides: TGTGCCAGCAGCTTAAGGGGGACTAATGAAAAACTGTTTTTT. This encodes CASSLRGTNEKLFF.

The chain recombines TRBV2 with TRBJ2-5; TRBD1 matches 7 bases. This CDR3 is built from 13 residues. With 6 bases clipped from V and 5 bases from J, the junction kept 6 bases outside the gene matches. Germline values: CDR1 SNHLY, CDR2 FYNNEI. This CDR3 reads CASSLDRVETQYF. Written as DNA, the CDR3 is TGTGCCAGCAGCCTCGACAGGGTTGAGACCCAGTACTTC.

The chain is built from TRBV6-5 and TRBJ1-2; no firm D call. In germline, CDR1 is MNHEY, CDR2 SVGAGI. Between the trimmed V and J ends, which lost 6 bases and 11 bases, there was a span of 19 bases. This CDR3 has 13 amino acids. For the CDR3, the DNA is TGTGCCAGCAGCCGGCTAGTCGAGGCAGAGTACACCTTC. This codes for CASSRLVEAEYTF.

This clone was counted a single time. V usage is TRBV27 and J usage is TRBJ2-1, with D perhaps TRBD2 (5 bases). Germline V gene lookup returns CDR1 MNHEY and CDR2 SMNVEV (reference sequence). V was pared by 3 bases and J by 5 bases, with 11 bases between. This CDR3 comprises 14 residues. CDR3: CASSFSGKHNEQFF. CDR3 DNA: TGTGCCAGCAGTTTTTCCGGGAAACACAATGAGCAGTTCTTC.

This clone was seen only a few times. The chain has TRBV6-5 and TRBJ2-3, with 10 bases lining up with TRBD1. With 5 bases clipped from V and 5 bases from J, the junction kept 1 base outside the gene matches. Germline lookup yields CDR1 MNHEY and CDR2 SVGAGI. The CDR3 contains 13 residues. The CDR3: CASSGDRGDTQYF. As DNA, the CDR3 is TGTGCCAGCAGTGGGGACAGGGGAGATACGCAGTATTTT.

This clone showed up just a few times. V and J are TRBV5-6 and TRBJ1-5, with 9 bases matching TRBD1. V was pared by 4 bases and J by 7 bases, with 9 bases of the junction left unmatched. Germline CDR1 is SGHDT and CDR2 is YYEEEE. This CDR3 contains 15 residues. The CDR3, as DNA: TGTGCCAGCAGCATCACAGGGGGCGTGGAGCAGCCCCAGCATTTT. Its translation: CASSITGGVEQPQHF.

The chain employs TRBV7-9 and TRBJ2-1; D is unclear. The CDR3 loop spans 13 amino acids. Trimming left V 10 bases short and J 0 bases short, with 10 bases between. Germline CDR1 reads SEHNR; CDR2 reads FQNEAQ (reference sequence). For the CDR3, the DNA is TGTGCCATCCTGGCCGACTCCTACAATGAGCAGTTCTTC. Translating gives CAILADSYNEQFF.

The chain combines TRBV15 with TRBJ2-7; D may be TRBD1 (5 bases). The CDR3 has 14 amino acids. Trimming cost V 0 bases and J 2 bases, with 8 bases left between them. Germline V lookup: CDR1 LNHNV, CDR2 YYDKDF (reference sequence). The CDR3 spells CATSREIGAYEQYF. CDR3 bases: TGTGCCACCAGCAGAGAGATAGGGGCCTACGAGCAGTACTTC. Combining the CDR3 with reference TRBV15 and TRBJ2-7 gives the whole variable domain DAMVIQNPRYQVTQFGKPVTLSCSQTLNHNVMYWYQQKSSQAPKLLFHYYDKDFNNEADTPDNFQSRRPNTSFCFLDIRSPGLGDTAMYLCATSREIGAYEQYFGPGTRLTVT.

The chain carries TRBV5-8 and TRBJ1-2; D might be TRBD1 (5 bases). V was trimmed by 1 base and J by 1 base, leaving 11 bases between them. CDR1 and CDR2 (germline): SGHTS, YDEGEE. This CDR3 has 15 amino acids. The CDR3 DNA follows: TGTGCCAGCAGCTTGCTGGGGCAGTATAACTATGGCTACACCTTC. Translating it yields CASSLLGQYNYGYTF.

CDR3 DNA sequence: TGTGCCAGCAGTTTATGGGGGCAGGGATTGAACACTGAAGCTTTCTTT. This encodes CASSLWGQGLNTEAFF. The rearrangement uses TRBV28 and TRBJ1-1; D may be TRBD1 (5 bases). The germline V and J ends were trimmed by 0 bases and 0 bases, with 11 bases remaining between them. Germline V gives CDR1 MDHEN, CDR2 SYDVKM. CDR3 size: 16 residues.

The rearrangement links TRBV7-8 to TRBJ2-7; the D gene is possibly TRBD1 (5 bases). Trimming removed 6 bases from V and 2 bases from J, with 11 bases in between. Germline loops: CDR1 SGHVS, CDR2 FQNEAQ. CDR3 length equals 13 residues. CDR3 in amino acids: CASSTDRAYEQYV. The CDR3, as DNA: TGTGCCAGCAGTACTGACAGAGCCTACGAGCAGTACGTC.

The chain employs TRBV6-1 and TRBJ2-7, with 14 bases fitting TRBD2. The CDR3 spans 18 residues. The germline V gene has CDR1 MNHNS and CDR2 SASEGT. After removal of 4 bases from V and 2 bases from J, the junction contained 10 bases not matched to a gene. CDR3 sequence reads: CASSARKGLAGETYEQYF. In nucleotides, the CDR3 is TGTGCCAGCAGTGCCCGGAAGGGACTAGCGGGGGAGACCTACGAGCAGTACTTC.

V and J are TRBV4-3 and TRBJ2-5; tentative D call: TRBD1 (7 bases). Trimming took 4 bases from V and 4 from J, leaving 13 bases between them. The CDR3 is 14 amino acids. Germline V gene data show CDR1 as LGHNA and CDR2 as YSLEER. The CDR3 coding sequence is TGCGCCAGCAGCCGCAACAGGGGAGGAGAGACCCAGTACTTC. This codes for CASSRNRGGETQYF.

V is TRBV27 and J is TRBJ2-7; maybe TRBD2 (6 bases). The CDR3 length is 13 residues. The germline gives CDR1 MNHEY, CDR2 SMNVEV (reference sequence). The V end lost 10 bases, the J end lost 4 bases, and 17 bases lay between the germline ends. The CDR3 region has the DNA TGTGCCACCGGGCGGGACCCCAAATACGAGCAGTACGTC. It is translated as CATGRDPKYEQYV.

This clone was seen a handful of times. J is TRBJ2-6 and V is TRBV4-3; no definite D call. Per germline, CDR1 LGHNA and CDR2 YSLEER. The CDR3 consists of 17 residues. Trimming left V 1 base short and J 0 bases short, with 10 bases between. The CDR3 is CASSQGHSISGANVLTF. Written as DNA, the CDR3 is TGCGCCAGCAGCCAAGGACATAGTATCTCTGGGGCCAACGTCCTGACTTTC.

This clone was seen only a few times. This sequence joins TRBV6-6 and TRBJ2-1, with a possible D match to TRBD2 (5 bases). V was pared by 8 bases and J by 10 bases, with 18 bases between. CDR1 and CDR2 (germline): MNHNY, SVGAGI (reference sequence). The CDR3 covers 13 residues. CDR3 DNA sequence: TGTGCCAGCCGGGAATTTAGAGTGGGCGAGCAGTTCTTC. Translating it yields CASREFRVGEQFF.

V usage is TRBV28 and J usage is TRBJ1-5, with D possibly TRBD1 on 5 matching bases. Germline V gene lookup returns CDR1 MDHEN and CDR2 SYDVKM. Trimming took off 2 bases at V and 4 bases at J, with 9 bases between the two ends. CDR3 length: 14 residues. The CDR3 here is CASSLAQGNQPQHF. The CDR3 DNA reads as TGTGCCAGCAGTTTAGCCCAGGGTAATCAGCCCCAGCATTTT.

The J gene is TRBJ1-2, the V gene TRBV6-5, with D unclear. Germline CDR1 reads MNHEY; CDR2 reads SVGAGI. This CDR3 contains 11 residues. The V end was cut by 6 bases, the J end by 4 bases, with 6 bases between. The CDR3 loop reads CASRSSYGYTF. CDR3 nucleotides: TGTGCCAGCAGGAGTAGCTATGGCTACACCTTC.

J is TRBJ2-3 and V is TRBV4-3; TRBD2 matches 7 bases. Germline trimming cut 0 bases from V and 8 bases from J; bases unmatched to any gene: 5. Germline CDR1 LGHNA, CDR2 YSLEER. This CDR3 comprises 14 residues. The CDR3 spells CASSQDYRGVTQYF. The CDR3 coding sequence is TGCGCCAGCAGCCAAGACTACCGGGGGGTTACGCAGTATTTT.

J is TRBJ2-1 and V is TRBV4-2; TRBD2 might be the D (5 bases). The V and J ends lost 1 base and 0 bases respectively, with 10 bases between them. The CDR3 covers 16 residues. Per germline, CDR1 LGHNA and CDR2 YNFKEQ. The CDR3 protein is CASSQVEGSSYNEQFF. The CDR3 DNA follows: TGTGCCAGCAGCCAAGTTGAGGGAAGCTCCTACAATGAGCAGTTCTTC.

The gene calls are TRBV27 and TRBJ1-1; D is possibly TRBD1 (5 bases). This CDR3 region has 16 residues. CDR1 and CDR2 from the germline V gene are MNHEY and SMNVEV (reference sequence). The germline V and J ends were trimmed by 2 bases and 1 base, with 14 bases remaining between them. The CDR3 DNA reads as TGTGCCAGCAGTTTAAGGGAGGGACTGAGGAACACTGAAGCTTTCTTT. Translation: CASSLREGLRNTEAFF.

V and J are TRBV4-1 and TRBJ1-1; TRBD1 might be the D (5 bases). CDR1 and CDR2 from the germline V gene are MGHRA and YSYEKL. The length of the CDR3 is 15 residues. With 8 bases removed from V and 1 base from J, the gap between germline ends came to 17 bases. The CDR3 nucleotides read TGCGCCAGCGCCTTAAGGGAGGGGCCGAACACTGAAGCTTTCTTT. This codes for CASALREGPNTEAFF.

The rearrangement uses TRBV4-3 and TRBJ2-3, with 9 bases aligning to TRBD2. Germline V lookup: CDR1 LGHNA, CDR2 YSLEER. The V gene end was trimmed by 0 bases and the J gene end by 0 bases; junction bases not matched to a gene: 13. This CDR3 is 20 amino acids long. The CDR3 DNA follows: TGCGCCAGCAGCCAAGATTTTGGCCAGCGGGGGGTCTCTAGCACAGATACGCAGTATTTT. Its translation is CASSQDFGQRGVSSTDTQYF.

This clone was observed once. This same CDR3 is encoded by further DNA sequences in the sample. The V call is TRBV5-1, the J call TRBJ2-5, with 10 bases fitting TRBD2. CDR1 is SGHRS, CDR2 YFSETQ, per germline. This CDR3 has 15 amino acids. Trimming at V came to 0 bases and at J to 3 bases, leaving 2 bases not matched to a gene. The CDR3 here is CASSLAGTSEETQYF. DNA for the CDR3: TGCGCCAGCAGCTTGGCCGGGACTAGCGAAGAGACCCAGTACTTC.

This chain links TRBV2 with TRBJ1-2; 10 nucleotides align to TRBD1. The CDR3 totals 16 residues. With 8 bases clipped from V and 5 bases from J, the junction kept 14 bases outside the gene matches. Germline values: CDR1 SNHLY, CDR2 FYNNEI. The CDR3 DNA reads TGTGCCAGCGAGGCTGGGACAGGGGCCTATAGGTATGGCTACACCTTC. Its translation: CASEAGTGAYRYGYTF.

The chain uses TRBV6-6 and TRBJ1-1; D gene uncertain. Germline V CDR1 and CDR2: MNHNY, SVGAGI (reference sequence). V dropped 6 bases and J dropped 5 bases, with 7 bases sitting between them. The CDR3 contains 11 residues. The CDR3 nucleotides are TGTGCCAGCAGGGCCGGGACTGAAGCTTTCTTT. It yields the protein CASRAGTEAFF.

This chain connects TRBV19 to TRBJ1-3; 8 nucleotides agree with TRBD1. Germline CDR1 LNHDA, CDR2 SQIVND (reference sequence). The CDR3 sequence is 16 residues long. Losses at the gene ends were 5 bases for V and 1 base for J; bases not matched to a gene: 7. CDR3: CASSEPWTGSGNTIYF. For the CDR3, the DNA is TGTGCCAGTAGTGAGCCCTGGACAGGGTCTGGAAACACCATATATTTT. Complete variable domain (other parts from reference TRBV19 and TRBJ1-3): DGGITQSPKYLFRKEGQNVTLSCEQNLNHDAMYWYRQDPGQGLRLIYYSQIVNDFQKGDIAEGYSVSREKKESFPLTVTSAQKNPTAFYLCASSEPWTGSGNTIYFGEGSWLTVV.

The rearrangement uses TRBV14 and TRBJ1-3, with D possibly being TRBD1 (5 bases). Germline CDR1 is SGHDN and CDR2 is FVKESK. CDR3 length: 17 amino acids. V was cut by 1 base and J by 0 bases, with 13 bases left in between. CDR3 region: CASSQVSPGISGNTIYF. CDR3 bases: TGTGCCAGCAGCCAAGTATCTCCAGGGATCTCTGGAAACACCATATATTTT. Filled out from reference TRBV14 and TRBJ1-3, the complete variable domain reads EAGVTQFPSHSVIEKGQTVTLRCDPISGHDNLYWYRRVMGKEIKFLLHFVKESKQDESGMPNNRFLAERTGGTYSTLKVQPAELEDSGVYFCASSQVSPGISGNTIYFGEGSWLTVV.

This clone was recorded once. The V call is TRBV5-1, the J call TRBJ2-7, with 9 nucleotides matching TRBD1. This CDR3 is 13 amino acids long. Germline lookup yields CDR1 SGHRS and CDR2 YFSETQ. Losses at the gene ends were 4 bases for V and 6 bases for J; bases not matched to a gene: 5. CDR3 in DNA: TGCGCCAGCAGCCGGGACAGGGCGGGCGAGCAGTACGTC. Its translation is CASSRDRAGEQYV.

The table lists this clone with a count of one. The CDR3 region has the DNA TGTGCCAGCAGACCACAGGTTTATAATTCACCCCTCCACTTT. The encoded protein is CASRPQVYNSPLHF. The V and J genes are TRBV28 and TRBJ1-6, with D maybe TRBD1 (5 bases). The V gene lost 6 bases and the J gene lost 4 bases, with 10 bases spanning the gap. The CDR3 consists of 14 residues. CDR1 and CDR2 (germline): MDHEN, SYDVKM. The complete variable domain, with remaining parts taken from reference TRBV28 and TRBJ1-6, reads DVKVTQSSRYLVKRTGEKVFLECVQDMDHENMFWYRQDPGLGLRLIYFSYDVKMKEKGDIPEGYSVSREKKERFSLILESASTNQTSMYLCASRPQVYNSPLHFGNGTRLTVT.

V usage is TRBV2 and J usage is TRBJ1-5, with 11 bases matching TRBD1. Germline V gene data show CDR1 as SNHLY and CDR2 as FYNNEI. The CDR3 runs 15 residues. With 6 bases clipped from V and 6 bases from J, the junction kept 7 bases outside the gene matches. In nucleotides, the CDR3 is TGTGCCAGCAGAGACGGACAGGGGGCTCGTCAGCCCCAGCATTTT. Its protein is CASRDGQGARQPQHF.